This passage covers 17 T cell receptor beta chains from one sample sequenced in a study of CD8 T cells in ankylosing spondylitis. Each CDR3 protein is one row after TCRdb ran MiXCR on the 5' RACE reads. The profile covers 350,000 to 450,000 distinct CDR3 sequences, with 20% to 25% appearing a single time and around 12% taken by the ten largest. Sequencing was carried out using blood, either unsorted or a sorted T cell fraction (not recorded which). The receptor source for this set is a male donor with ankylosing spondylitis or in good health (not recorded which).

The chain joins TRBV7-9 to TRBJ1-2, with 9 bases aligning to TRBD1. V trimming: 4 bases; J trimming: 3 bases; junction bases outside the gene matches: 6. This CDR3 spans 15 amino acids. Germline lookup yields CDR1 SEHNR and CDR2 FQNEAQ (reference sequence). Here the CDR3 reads CASSSRDRVDYGYTF. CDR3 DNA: TGTGCCAGCAGCTCCCGGGACAGGGTAGACTATGGCTACACCTTC.

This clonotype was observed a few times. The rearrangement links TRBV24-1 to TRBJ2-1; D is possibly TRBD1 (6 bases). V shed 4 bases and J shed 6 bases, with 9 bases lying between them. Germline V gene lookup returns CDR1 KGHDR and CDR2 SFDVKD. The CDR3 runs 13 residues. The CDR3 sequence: CATSEGTLNEQFF. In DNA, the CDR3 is TGTGCCACCAGTGAGGGGACACTCAATGAGCAGTTCTTC.

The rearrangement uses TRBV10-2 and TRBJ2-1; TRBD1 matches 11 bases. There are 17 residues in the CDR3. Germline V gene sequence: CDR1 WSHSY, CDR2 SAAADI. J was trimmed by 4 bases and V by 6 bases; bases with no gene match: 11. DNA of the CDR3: TGCGCCAGCAGATCCTCCGGACAGGGGGCTGGGTACAATGAGCAGTTCTTC. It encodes CASRSSGQGAGYNEQFF.

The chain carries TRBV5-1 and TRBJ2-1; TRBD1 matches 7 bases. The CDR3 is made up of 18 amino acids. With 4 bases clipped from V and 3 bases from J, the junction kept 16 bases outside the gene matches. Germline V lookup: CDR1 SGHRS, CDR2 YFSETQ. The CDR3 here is CASSPSSGTVSLYNEQFF. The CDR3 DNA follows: TGCGCCAGCAGCCCCTCCTCCGGGACAGTCTCACTCTACAATGAGCAGTTCTTC.

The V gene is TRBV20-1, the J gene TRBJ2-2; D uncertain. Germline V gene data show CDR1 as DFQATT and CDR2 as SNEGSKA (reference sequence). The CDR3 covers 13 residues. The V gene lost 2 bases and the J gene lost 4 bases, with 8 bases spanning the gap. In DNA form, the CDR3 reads TGCAGTGCTAGAAGTGATACCACCGGGGAGCTGTTTTTT. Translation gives CSARSDTTGELFF.

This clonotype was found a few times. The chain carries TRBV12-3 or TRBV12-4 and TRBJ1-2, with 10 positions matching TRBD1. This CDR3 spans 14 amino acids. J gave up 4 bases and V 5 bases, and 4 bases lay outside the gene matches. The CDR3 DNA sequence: TGTGCCAGCAGTCGGGGGACAGGGGCCTATGGCTACACCTTC. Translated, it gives CASSRGTGAYGYTF.

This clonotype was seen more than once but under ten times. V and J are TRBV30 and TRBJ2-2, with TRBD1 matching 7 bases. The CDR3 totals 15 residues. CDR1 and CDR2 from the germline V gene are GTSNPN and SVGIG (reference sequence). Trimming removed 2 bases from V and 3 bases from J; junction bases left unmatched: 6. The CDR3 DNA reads TGTGCCTGGAGTCTGACAGGGACGGACACCGGGGAGCTGTTTTTT. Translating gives CAWSLTGTDTGELFF.

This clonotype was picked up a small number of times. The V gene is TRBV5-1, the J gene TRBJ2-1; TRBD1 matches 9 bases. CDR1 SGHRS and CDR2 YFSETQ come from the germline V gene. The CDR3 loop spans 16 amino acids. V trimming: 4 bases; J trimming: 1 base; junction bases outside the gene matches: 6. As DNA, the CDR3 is TGCGCCAGCAGCCCCCGGGGGACAGGGTCCTACAATGAGCAGTTCTTC. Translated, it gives CASSPRGTGSYNEQFF.

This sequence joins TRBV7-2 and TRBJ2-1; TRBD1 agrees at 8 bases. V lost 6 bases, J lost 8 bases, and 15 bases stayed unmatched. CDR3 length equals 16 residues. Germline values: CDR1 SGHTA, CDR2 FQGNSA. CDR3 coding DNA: TGTGCCAGCAGACCGGGACAGGTGGATCTATACGATGAGCAGTTCTTC. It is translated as CASRPGQVDLYDEQFF.

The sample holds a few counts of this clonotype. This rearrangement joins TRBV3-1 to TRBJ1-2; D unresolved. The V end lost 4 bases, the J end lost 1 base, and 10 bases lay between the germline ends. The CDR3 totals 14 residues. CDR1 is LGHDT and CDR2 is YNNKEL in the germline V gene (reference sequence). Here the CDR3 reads CASSPPTLNYGYTF. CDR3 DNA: TGTGCCAGCAGCCCCCCCACGCTTAACTATGGCTACACCTTC.

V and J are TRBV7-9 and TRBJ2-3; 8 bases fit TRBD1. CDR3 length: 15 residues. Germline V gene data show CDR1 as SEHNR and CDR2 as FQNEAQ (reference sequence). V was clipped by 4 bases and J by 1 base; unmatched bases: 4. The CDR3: CASSSETGGTDTQYF. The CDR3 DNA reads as TGTGCCAGCAGCTCCGAGACAGGGGGCACAGATACGCAGTATTTT.

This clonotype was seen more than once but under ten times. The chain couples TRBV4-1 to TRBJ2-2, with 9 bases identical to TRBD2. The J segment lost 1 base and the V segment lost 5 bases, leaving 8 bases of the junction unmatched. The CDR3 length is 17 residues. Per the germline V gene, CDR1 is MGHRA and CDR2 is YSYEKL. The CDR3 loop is CASSMAGGRLNTGELFF. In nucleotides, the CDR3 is TGCGCCAGCAGCATGGCGGGGGGGCGTTTGAACACCGGGGAGCTGTTTTTT.

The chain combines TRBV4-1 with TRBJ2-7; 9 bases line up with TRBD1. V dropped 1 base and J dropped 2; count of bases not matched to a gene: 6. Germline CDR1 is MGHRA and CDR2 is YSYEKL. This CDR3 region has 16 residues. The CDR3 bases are TGCGCCAGCAGCCAAGCCGGGACAGGGTCCGCCTACGAGCAGTACTTC. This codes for CASSQAGTGSAYEQYF.

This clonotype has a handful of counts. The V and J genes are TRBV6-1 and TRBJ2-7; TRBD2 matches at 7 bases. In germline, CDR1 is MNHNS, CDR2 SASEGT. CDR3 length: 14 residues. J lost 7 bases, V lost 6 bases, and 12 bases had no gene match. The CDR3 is CASSPGTTLTEQYF. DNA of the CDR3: TGTGCCAGCAGCCCCGGGACTACCCTTACAGAGCAGTACTTC.

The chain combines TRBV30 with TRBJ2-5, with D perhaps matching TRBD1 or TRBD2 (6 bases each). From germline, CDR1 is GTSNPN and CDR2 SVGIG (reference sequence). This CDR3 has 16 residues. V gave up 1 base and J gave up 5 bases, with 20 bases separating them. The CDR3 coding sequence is TGTGCCTGGAGTGGCCTCGGGGGCCAGGGCATGGAGACCCAGTACTTC. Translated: CAWSGLGGQGMETQYF.

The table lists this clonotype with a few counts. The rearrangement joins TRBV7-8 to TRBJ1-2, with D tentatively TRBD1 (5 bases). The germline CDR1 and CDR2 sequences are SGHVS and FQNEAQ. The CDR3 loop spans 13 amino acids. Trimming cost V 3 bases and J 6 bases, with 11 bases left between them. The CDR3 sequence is CASSFGAIDGYTF. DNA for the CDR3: TGTGCCAGCAGCTTCGGGGCGATTGATGGCTACACCTTC.

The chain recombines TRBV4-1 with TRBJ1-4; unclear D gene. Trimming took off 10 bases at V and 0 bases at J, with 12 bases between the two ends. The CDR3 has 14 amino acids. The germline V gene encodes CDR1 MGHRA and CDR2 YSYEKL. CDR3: CATLAEATNEKLFF. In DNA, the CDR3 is TGCGCCACCCTGGCCGAGGCAACTAATGAAAAACTGTTTTTT.